This T cell receptor beta chain derives from a study of T cell changes during pregnancy in multiple sclerosis. Clones were read by immunoSEQ multiplex PCR, and TCRdb kept only the in-frame ones, dropping some. Among around 100,000 clones listed, almost 95% were seen once. CDR3 length equals 13 residues. Germline assignment: CDR1 MNHNY and CDR2 SVGAGI (reference sequence). V gave up 7 bases and J gave up 0 bases, with 7 bases separating them. Sequences were derived from peripheral blood, sampled before pregnancy. The chain combines TRBV6-6 with TRBJ1-3; D not resolved. This sequence originates from a female donor with multiple sclerosis, enrolled in a pregnancy study. CDR3 protein: CASMESSGNTIYF. Here the CDR3 DNA reads TGTGCCAGCATGGAGAGCTCTGGAAACACCATATATTTT.